The next 24 T cell receptor beta chains were all read from a single sample in a study of T cell responses to AZD1222 COVID-19 vaccine. Profiling relied on immunoSEQ multiplex PCR, and the TCRdb table lists in-frame clones only, not all of them. The top ten clones hold about 4.9% of a sample with tens of thousands of clones, about 90% of them seen once. The sample consisted of peripheral blood, taken on day 0 of MenACWY control vaccination. All receptors come from an adult in good health.

The chain uses TRBV5-5 and TRBJ2-3; tentatively, D is TRBD2 (6 bases). V was shortened by 7 bases and J by 2 bases, with 14 bases between the two germline ends. The CDR3 runs to 14 residues. Germline-derived CDR1 and CDR2 are SGHKS and YYEKEE (reference sequence). The CDR3 reads CASETAGYTDTQYF. CDR3 bases: TGTGCCAGCGAGACGGCGGGGTACACAGATACGCAGTATTTT.

This clone has only one observation. This CDR3 is also generated by other DNA sequences in the sample. The gene calls are TRBV3-1 (or the pseudogene TRBV3-2) and TRBJ1-6; a weak D match, TRBD1 (6 bases). The CDR3 spans 14 residues. With 1 base removed from V and 10 bases from J, the gap between germline ends came to 11 bases. In germline, CDR1 is LGHDT, CDR2 YNNKEL (reference sequence). The CDR3 nucleotides read TGTGCCAGCAGCCAAGCGGGGGGCGGGTCACCCCTCCACTTT. This encodes CASSQAGGGSPLHF.

This sequence joins TRBV18 and TRBJ2-2; D is uncertain. V was clipped by 3 bases and J by 6 bases, with 2 bases between them. The CDR3 runs 11 residues. CDR1 is KGHSH and CDR2 is LQKENI in the germline V gene. CDR3 amino acids: CASSPSGELFF. DNA of the CDR3: TGTGCCAGCTCACCGTCCGGGGAGCTGTTTTTT. Looking up the rest from reference TRBV18 and TRBJ2-2 gives the full variable domain: NAGVMQNPRHLVRRRGQEARLRCSPMKGHSHVYWYRQLPEEGLKFMVYLQKENIIDESGMPKERFSAEFPKEGPSILRIQQVVRGDSAAYFCASSPSGELFFGEGSRLTVL.

The chain joins TRBV19 to TRBJ2-2; the match to TRBD1 covers 9 bases. Germline values: CDR1 LNHDA, CDR2 SQIVND (reference sequence). There are 15 residues in the CDR3. J gave up 7 bases and V 5 bases, and 8 bases lay outside the gene matches. CDR3 nucleotide sequence: TGTGCCAGTAGTTACGCCGGGACAGGGAGCGGGGAGCTGTTTTTT. It specifies CASSYAGTGSGELFF.

This rearrangement joins TRBV5-1 to TRBJ2-7, with TRBD1 identical over 8 bases. Trimming cost V 1 base and J 2 bases; bases outside gene matches: 5. CDR3 length: 15 amino acids. CDR1 and CDR2 (germline): SGHRS, YFSETQ. This chain's CDR3 is CASSLLQGEAYEQYF. CDR3 sequence (DNA): TGCGCCAGCAGCTTGTTACAGGGGGAGGCCTACGAGCAGTACTTC.

A few counts support this clone. The chain is built from TRBV7-2 and TRBJ1-5, with TRBD1 as a possible D gene (5 bases). This CDR3 is built from 16 residues. Germline V gene lookup returns CDR1 SGHTA and CDR2 FQGNSA. Trimming shortened V by 5 bases and J by 1 base, and 15 bases separated the two germline ends. CDR3 sequence reads: CASSAGGLASNQPQHF. The CDR3 nucleotides are TGTGCCAGCAGCGCCGGGGGACTGGCCAGCAATCAGCCCCAGCATTTT.

The rearrangement uses TRBV10-2 and TRBJ1-2; D gene uncertain. The CDR3 runs 13 residues. V was pared by 2 bases and J by 3 bases, with 7 bases between. The germline V gene has CDR1 WSHSY and CDR2 SAAADI. This CDR3 reads CASSEDSDYGYTF. In DNA form, the CDR3 reads TGCGCCAGCAGTGAGGACTCGGACTATGGCTACACCTTC.

The chain has TRBV29-1 and TRBJ2-1; 7 bases map to TRBD1. With V trimmed by 3 bases and J by 9 bases, 17 bases remained unmatched. CDR1 and CDR2 from the germline V gene are SQVTM and ANQGSEA. The CDR3 length is 16 residues. The CDR3 is CSVERGQSRAGGEQFF. CDR3 nucleotides: TGCAGCGTTGAGAGGGGACAGTCAAGGGCCGGCGGTGAGCAGTTCTTC.

The J gene is TRBJ1-5, the V gene TRBV6-5; D remains unclear. This CDR3 region has 15 residues. V lost 7 bases and J 6 bases, leaving 19 bases between the germline ends. Germline V gene sequence: CDR1 MNHEY, CDR2 SVGAGI. The CDR3 bases are TGTGCCAGCACCGAGAGTAAGGGAGGAATTCAGCCCCAGCATTTT. Its translation: CASTESKGGIQPQHF.

The rearrangement uses TRBV4-1 and TRBJ2-7; D unclear. Germline CDR1 is MGHRA and CDR2 is YSYEKL. The CDR3 has 13 amino acids. Trimming took 0 bases from V and 2 from J, leaving 5 bases between them. The chain's CDR3 is CASSQDGAYEQYF. CDR3 DNA sequence: TGCGCCAGCAGCCAAGACGGAGCCTACGAGCAGTACTTC.

This rearrangement joins TRBV5-5 to TRBJ1-3, with D unresolved. The ends were cut back, 1 base at V and 0 bases at J, with 11 bases in the middle. The CDR3 loop spans 16 amino acids. The germline gives CDR1 SGHKS, CDR2 YYEKEE (reference sequence). CDR3 loop: CASSLQPYRSGNTIYF. For the CDR3, the DNA is TGTGCCAGCAGCTTGCAACCGTACCGCTCTGGAAACACCATATATTTT.

This sequence joins TRBV25-1 and TRBJ2-1; D ambiguous. The CDR3 totals 17 residues. Looked up from germline, CDR1 is MGHDK and CDR2 is SYGVNS. V gave up 2 bases and J gave up 0 bases, with 14 bases separating them. CDR3 sequence reads: CASSEVGNSLSYNEQFF. Here the CDR3 DNA reads TGTGCCAGCAGTGAAGTGGGTAACAGTCTCTCCTACAATGAGCAGTTCTTC. Full variable domain (outside the CDR3, taken from reference TRBV25-1 and TRBJ2-1): EADIYQTPRYLVIGTGKKITLECSQTMGHDKMYWYQQDPGMELHLIHYSYGVNSTEKGDLSSESTVSRIRTEHFPLTLESARPSHTSQYLCASSEVGNSLSYNEQFFGPGTRLTVL.

This clone was counted a few times. J is TRBJ2-1 and V is TRBV19; 11 nucleotides match TRBD2. The V gene's germline CDR1 is LNHDA and CDR2 SQIVND (reference sequence). The trim removed 7 bases at V and 2 bases at J, leaving 1 base unmatched. This CDR3 comprises 14 residues. The CDR3 nucleotides read TGTGCCAGTAAGGGACTAGCGGCCTACAATGAGCAGTTCTTC. Amino acid sequence: CASKGLAAYNEQFF.

V gene TRBV2 combines with J gene TRBJ2-7; no definite D call. With 6 bases removed from V and 6 bases from J, the gap between germline ends came to 6 bases. This CDR3 comprises 10 residues. CDR1 is SNHLY and CDR2 is FYNNEI in the germline V gene. The CDR3 loop reads CASRIVEQYF. Written as DNA, the CDR3 is TGTGCCAGCAGGATTGTCGAGCAGTACTTC.

The rearrangement links TRBV27 to TRBJ2-1, with 10 bases lining up with TRBD1. The junction had 1 base not matched to a gene; V was cut back by 6 bases and J by 5 bases. Germline CDR1 is MNHEY and CDR2 is SMNVEV (reference sequence). This CDR3 spans 13 amino acids. CDR3 sequence reads: CASSGTGDNEQFF. The CDR3 nucleotides read TGTGCCAGCAGCGGGACAGGGGACAATGAGCAGTTCTTC.

The chain joins TRBV5-1 to TRBJ2-1, with 7 bases identical to TRBD2. Germline CDR1 reads SGHRS; CDR2 reads YFSETQ. The CDR3 extends over 14 amino acids. Germline trimming cut 2 bases from V and 10 bases from J; bases unmatched to any gene: 9. CDR3 sequence (DNA): TGCGCCAGCAGCTTCCCTAGCGGAGGCGGAGAGCAGTTCTTC. The encoded protein is CASSFPSGGGEQFF.

This chain uses TRBV27 with TRBJ1-2; D gene unclear. The CDR3 is made up of 13 amino acids. The V and J ends lost 2 bases and 4 bases respectively, with 8 bases between them. Germline V gives CDR1 MNHEY, CDR2 SMNVEV (reference sequence). The CDR3 reads CASSLIPSYGYTF. CDR3 nucleotide sequence: TGTGCCAGCAGTTTAATACCCTCCTATGGCTACACCTTC.

J is TRBJ2-7 and V is TRBV19; D is ambiguous. The germline V gene has CDR1 LNHDA and CDR2 SQIVND (reference sequence). V gave up 4 bases and J gave up 3 bases, with 7 bases separating them. The CDR3 has 12 residues. CDR3 sequence reads: CASSKGNYEQYF. The CDR3 DNA sequence: TGTGCCAGTAGTAAAGGCAACTACGAGCAGTACTTC.

The chain is built from TRBV19 and TRBJ2-7; no firm D call. Trimming removed 4 bases at V and 0 bases at J, with 4 bases between. Germline CDR1 and CDR2: LNHDA and SQIVND (reference sequence). The length of the CDR3 is 12 residues. The CDR3 sequence: CASSTGSYEQYF. The DNA for the CDR3 is TGTGCCAGTAGTACAGGCTCCTACGAGCAGTACTTC.

This chain joins TRBV11-2 and TRBJ2-1; TRBD2 agrees at 11 bases. CDR1 and CDR2 from the germline V gene are SGHAT and FQNNGV. This CDR3 is 17 amino acids long. V gave up 1 base and J gave up 8 bases; unmatched junction bases: 10. The CDR3 sequence is CASSLGILAGVMDEQFF. In DNA form, the CDR3 reads TGTGCCAGCAGCTTAGGTATACTAGCGGGAGTAATGGATGAGCAGTTCTTC.

This clone was observed a handful of times. The rearrangement links TRBV6-5 to TRBJ1-5; no firm D call. The CDR3 has 14 amino acids. From germline, CDR1 is MNHEY and CDR2 SVGAGI. The V gene lost 5 bases and the J gene lost 1 base, with 9 bases spanning the gap. CDR3 loop: CASSQERSNQPQHF. The CDR3 region has the DNA TGTGCCAGCAGTCAGGAGAGGAGCAATCAGCCCCAGCATTTT.

The chain carries TRBV6-2 or TRBV6-3 and TRBJ2-1; 7 nucleotides align to TRBD1. The germline V gene encodes CDR1 MNHEY and CDR2 SVGEGT. CDR3 size: 16 residues. Trimming at V came to 5 bases and at J to 1 base, leaving 8 bases not matched to a gene. This CDR3 reads CASSNRGRESYNEQFF. The DNA for the CDR3 is TGTGCCAGCAGTAACAGGGGAAGAGAATCCTACAATGAGCAGTTCTTC.

The chain joins TRBV7-2 to TRBJ2-3; D uncertain. Germline V CDR1 and CDR2: SGHTA, FQGNSA. The ends were cut back, 5 bases at V and 2 bases at J, with 8 bases in the middle. The CDR3 is 13 residues long. The DNA for the CDR3 is TGTGCCAGCAGCGCTTATGACACAGATACGCAGTATTTT. It yields the protein CASSAYDTDTQYF.

As to this clone: It may be a read error: a sequence one base away is much more abundant. The rearrangement uses TRBV10-1 and TRBJ2-2; D is unresolved. The CDR3 consists of 13 residues. The germline V gene encodes CDR1 WNHNN and CDR2 SYGVQD (reference sequence). The V end was cut by 3 bases, the J end by 3 bases, with 5 bases between. The CDR3 sequence is CASSDWDTGELFF. CDR3 nucleotides: TGCGCCAGCAGTGACTGGGACACCGGGGAGCTGTTTTTT.